The 28 T cell receptor beta chains in this list originate from one sample, sequenced in a study of T cell clonotyping in hematopoietic cell transplantation. Generated by immunoSEQ multiplex PCR, the TCRdb table keeps only in-frame clones and is missing some. The data contain 45,000 or so clones, about four fifths of them seen just once; the ten biggest clones take up over 4.5%. Described time point: recipient sample about 28 days before transplant, after cytoreduction. Material: peripheral blood mononuclear cells, obtained before stem cell transplant. All receptors come from a man between 60 and 75 years old with myelodysplastic syndrome. Some clones in this sample may be carry-over from other donors' samples.

This rearrangement joins TRBV6-5 to TRBJ2-7; D not resolved. The CDR3 spans 13 residues. Trimming removed 2 bases from V and 5 bases from J, with 10 bases in between. The germline gives CDR1 MNHEY, CDR2 SVGAGI. CDR3 in DNA: TGTGCCAGCAGTTACGAACGATCCCACGAGCAGTACTTC. Protein sequence: CASSYERSHEQYF.

Only a few counts were recorded for this clone. V gene TRBV7-2 combines with J gene TRBJ1-2; D is unclear. Germline V lookup: CDR1 SGHTA, CDR2 FQGNSA. V lost 0 bases to trimming and J lost 7 bases, with 9 bases between them. There are 13 residues in the CDR3. The chain's CDR3 is CASSLAGNRGYTF. CDR3 bases: TGTGCCAGCAGCTTAGCCGGGAACCGTGGCTACACCTTC.

V is TRBV11-2 and J is TRBJ2-2; no reliable D call. CDR1 and CDR2 from the germline V gene are SGHAT and FQNNGV. This CDR3 spans 16 amino acids. Trimming removed 5 bases at V and 0 bases at J, with 13 bases between. The CDR3 protein is CASSPRTAPNTGELFF. The CDR3 DNA sequence: TGTGCCAGCAGCCCCCGAACCGCCCCGAACACCGGGGAGCTGTTTTTT.

This chain joins TRBV28 and TRBJ2-5, with 7 positions matching TRBD1. CDR3 size: 13 residues. The germline V gene has CDR1 MDHEN and CDR2 SYDVKM. V lost 9 bases to trimming and J lost 2 bases; unmatched junction nucleotides: 6. The CDR3 bases are TGTGCCAGACAGGGGCCCTATCAAGAGACCCAGTACTTC. This gives the protein CARQGPYQETQYF.

J is TRBJ2-5 and V is TRBV4-3; possible D gene TRBD2, 6 bases. The CDR3 has 15 residues. Germline CDR1 and CDR2: LGHNA and YSLEER. Trimming removed 0 bases at V and 0 bases at J, with 8 bases between. In nucleotides, the CDR3 is TGCGCCAGCAGCCAAGAATGGGACTACCAAGAGACCCAGTACTTC. It encodes CASSQEWDYQETQYF.

The rearrangement uses TRBV29-1 and TRBJ2-5, with D possibly called TRBD1 or TRBD2 (6 bases each). Germline CDR1 SQVTM, CDR2 ANQGSEA. The CDR3 contains 14 residues. Trimming cost V 5 bases and J 5 bases, with 18 bases left between them. This CDR3 reads CSVSRPGARETQYF. DNA of the CDR3: TGCAGCGTTTCTCGGCCGGGGGCACGTGAGACCCAGTACTTC.

The gene calls are TRBV7-8 and TRBJ2-7; unclear D gene. V was clipped by 1 base and J by 6 bases, with 4 bases between them. The CDR3 totals 11 residues. The germline V gene encodes CDR1 SGHVS and CDR2 FQNEAQ. This chain's CDR3 is CASSLGLEQYF. The CDR3 nucleotides read TGTGCCAGCAGCTTAGGTCTCGAGCAGTACTTC.

J is TRBJ1-4 and V is TRBV10-3, with D uncertain. The CDR3 spans 13 residues. V was trimmed by 5 bases and J by 3 bases, leaving 7 bases between them. The germline V gene has CDR1 ENHRY and CDR2 SYGVKD. The CDR3 loop is CAISPGANEKLFF. The CDR3 DNA reads TGTGCCATCAGTCCCGGAGCTAATGAAAAACTGTTTTTT.

The chain has TRBV19 and TRBJ1-5, with TRBD1 matching 10 bases. V shed 5 bases, J shed 11 bases, and the junction held 9 bases outside the gene matches. CDR1 LNHDA and CDR2 SQIVND come from the germline V gene (reference sequence). The CDR3 totals 14 residues. DNA for the CDR3: TGTGCCAGTAGTTTGGGACAGGGGATGATCGCCCAGCATTTT. Residues: CASSLGQGMIAQHF. The complete variable domain, with remaining parts taken from reference TRBV19 and TRBJ1-5, reads DGGITQSPKYLFRKEGQNVTLSCEQNLNHDAMYWYRQDPGQGLRLIYYSQIVNDFQKGDIAEGYSVSREKKESFPLTVTSAQKNPTAFYLCASSLGQGMIAQHFGDGTRLSIL.

The rearrangement joins TRBV10-3 to TRBJ1-1; possibly TRBD1 for D (5 bases). V was trimmed by 3 bases and J by 1 base, leaving 9 bases between them. The germline gives CDR1 ENHRY, CDR2 SYGVKD. The CDR3 runs 14 residues. CDR3 region: CAISDGRGNTEAFF. CDR3 coding DNA: TGTGCCATCAGTGATGGTAGGGGGAACACTGAAGCTTTCTTT.

This clone is medium-sized in the sample. The CDR3 loop is CASKLTGDQPQHF. CDR3 DNA sequence: TGTGCCAGTAAGTTGACAGGTGATCAGCCCCAGCATTTT. The V call is TRBV19, the J call TRBJ1-5; weak D call: TRBD1 (6 bases). The CDR3 consists of 13 residues. Germline V lookup: CDR1 LNHDA, CDR2 SQIVND (reference sequence). Trimming cost V 7 bases and J 5 bases, with 12 bases left between them.

The CDR3 DNA reads TGCGCCAGCAGGGACAGTTTCTACGAGCAGTACTTC. Amino acid sequence: CASRDSFYEQYF. This chain links TRBV5-1 with TRBJ2-7; D is possibly TRBD1 (6 bases). V lost 5 bases to trimming and J lost 3 bases, with 9 bases between them. This CDR3 comprises 12 residues. The germline V gene encodes CDR1 SGHRS and CDR2 YFSETQ. The whole variable domain, remainder taken from reference TRBV5-1 and TRBJ2-7, is KAGVTQTPRYLIKTRGQQVTLSCSPISGHRSVSWYQQTPGQGLQFLFEYFSETQRNKGNFPGRFSGRQFSNSRSEMNVSTLELGDSALYLCASRDSFYEQYFGPGTRLTVT.

This chain uses TRBV19 with TRBJ1-6, with D uncertain. Trimming removed 5 bases from V and 4 bases from J, with 9 bases in between. The CDR3 length is 14 residues. Germline V gene lookup returns CDR1 LNHDA and CDR2 SQIVND (reference sequence). Written as DNA, the CDR3 is TGTGCCAGTAGTGTTGGTGGGTATAATTCACCCCTCCACTTT. Encoded protein: CASSVGGYNSPLHF.

This chain uses TRBV6-6 with TRBJ2-5, with 7 bases fitting TRBD1. The CDR3 is 15 residues long. Germline trimming cut 2 bases from V and 4 bases from J; bases unmatched to any gene: 7. Germline V gene data show CDR1 as MNHNY and CDR2 as SVGAGI (reference sequence). In DNA form, the CDR3 reads TGTGCCAGCAGTTACCCGACAGGGATGGCAGAGACCCAGTACTTC. Amino acid sequence: CASSYPTGMAETQYF.

This chain links TRBV28 with TRBJ1-6, with 9 bases identical to TRBD1. CDR1 MDHEN and CDR2 SYDVKM come from the germline V gene. V lost 5 bases and J lost 7; bases outside the gene matches: 6. This CDR3 spans 15 amino acids. CDR3 sequence: CASSPQGARNSPLHF. CDR3 sequence (DNA): TGTGCCAGCAGTCCACAGGGGGCTAGGAATTCACCCCTCCACTTT.

This rearrangement joins TRBV27 to TRBJ1-2; 11 positions agree with TRBD1. CDR1 is MNHEY and CDR2 is SMNVEV in the germline V gene (reference sequence). This CDR3 contains 16 residues. The V segment lost 5 bases and the J segment 3 bases; nucleotides outside the gene matches: 8. The CDR3 spells CASSLRTGGTDYGYTF. The CDR3 DNA is TGTGCCAGCAGTCTCCGGACAGGGGGCACCGACTATGGCTACACCTTC.

The chain combines TRBV7-8 with TRBJ1-3; possible D gene TRBD1, 6 bases. Looked up from germline, CDR1 is SGHVS and CDR2 is FQNEAQ. Trimming took off 2 bases at V and 0 bases at J, with 8 bases between the two ends. This CDR3 contains 15 residues. The CDR3 nucleotides are TGTGCCAGCAGCTTAAGGGACAACTCTGGAAACACCATATATTTT. Translated, it gives CASSLRDNSGNTIYF.

The V call is TRBV7-2, the J call TRBJ2-4; D is ambiguous. Germline-derived CDR1 and CDR2 are SGHTA and FQGNSA. V gave up 3 bases and J gave up 0 bases, with 9 bases separating them. The CDR3 has 15 residues. CDR3 sequence (DNA): TGTGCCAGCAGCTTCCGTCAGCTAGCCAAAAACATTCAGTACTTC. Amino acid sequence: CASSFRQLAKNIQYF.

A few counts support this clone. This chain joins TRBV5-6 and TRBJ2-2; D unresolved. Trimming removed 8 bases from V and 0 bases from J, with 14 bases in between. CDR3 length: 15 residues. CDR1 is SGHDT, CDR2 YYEEEE, per germline. This chain's CDR3 is CASIYGVTNTGELFF. CDR3 coding DNA: TGTGCCAGTATATATGGGGTGACGAACACCGGGGAGCTGTTTTTT.

The rearrangement links TRBV5-8 to TRBJ1-6, with 8 bases matching TRBD1. Germline CDR1 reads SGHTS; CDR2 reads YDEGEE. With 5 bases clipped from V and 9 bases from J, the junction kept 10 bases outside the gene matches. The CDR3 is 15 amino acids. In DNA, the CDR3 is TGTGCCAGCAGTCATACAGGGGGGTTACGTTCACCCCTCCACTTT. The encoded protein is CASSHTGGLRSPLHF.

This clone was recorded a few times. This rearrangement joins TRBV16 to TRBJ1-2; D is unresolved. The V end lost 0 bases, the J end lost 4 bases, and 9 bases lay between the germline ends. The CDR3 has 14 amino acids. In germline, CDR1 is KGHSY, CDR2 FQNENV. In DNA form, the CDR3 reads TGTGCCAGCAGCCAATCAAGGGAATCCTATGGCTACACCTTC. It encodes CASSQSRESYGYTF.

The V call is TRBV2, the J call TRBJ1-1; no definite D call. The CDR3 contains 13 residues. Germline V gene sequence: CDR1 SNHLY, CDR2 FYNNEI. V lost 8 bases, J lost 0 bases, and 10 bases lay in between. For the CDR3, the DNA is TGTGCCAGCGGCCCCGAGATGAACACTGAAGCTTTCTTT. Its translation: CASGPEMNTEAFF.

This chain joins TRBV5-4 and TRBJ2-5, with 8 bases fitting TRBD1. This CDR3 region has 15 residues. V was clipped by 0 bases and J by 4 bases; unmatched bases: 5. Germline CDR1 SGHNT, CDR2 YYREEE (reference sequence). CDR3 region: CASSLGAGGGETQYF. Here the CDR3 DNA reads TGTGCCAGCAGCTTGGGTGCAGGGGGCGGAGAGACCCAGTACTTC.

The chain carries TRBV18 and TRBJ1-2; D call uncertain. V lost 3 bases and J lost 8, with 16 bases in between. Germline lookup yields CDR1 KGHSH and CDR2 LQKENI. CDR3 length: 14 residues. The CDR3: CASSPDAVSAGYTF. The CDR3 coding sequence is TGTGCCAGCTCACCGGACGCTGTTTCTGCAGGCTACACCTTC.

The chain carries TRBV4-2 and TRBJ2-6, with D tentatively TRBD2 (6 bases). V was trimmed by 1 base and J by 2 bases, leaving 12 bases between them. The CDR3 contains 17 residues. Germline CDR1 reads LGHNA; CDR2 reads YNFKEQ. DNA of the CDR3: TGTGCCAGCAGCCAAGTATATTCGGGGGCTGGGGCCAACGTCCTGACTTTC. Translated: CASSQVYSGAGANVLTF.

V and J are TRBV7-3 and TRBJ2-1; 15 nucleotides line up with TRBD2. Germline assignment: CDR1 SGHTA and CDR2 FQGTGA. V was pared by 5 bases and J by 9 bases, with 14 bases of the junction left unmatched. The CDR3 length is 18 residues. The CDR3 nucleotides read TGTGCCAGCAGCCCAGGACTAGCGGGGGGGCCGGTCCTACGTGAGCAGTTCTTC. This translates into CASSPGLAGGPVLREQFF.

This clone was seen once. The genes are TRBV11-3 and TRBJ2-5; 8 bases align to TRBD2. The CDR3 spans 16 residues. V lost 1 base, J lost 4 bases, and 8 bases stayed unmatched. CDR1 and CDR2 from the germline V gene are SGHNT and YENEEA. The CDR3, as DNA: TGTGCCAGCAGCTTAGGGGTAGCGGGAAGAGGAGAGACCCAGTACTTC. Amino acid sequence: CASSLGVAGRGETQYF.

The V call is TRBV5-1, the J call TRBJ1-1; possibly TRBD1 for D (6 bases). V shed 4 bases and J shed 1 base, with 14 bases lying between them. The germline gives CDR1 SGHRS, CDR2 YFSETQ. The CDR3 extends over 15 amino acids. The CDR3 nucleotides are TGCGCCAGCAGCGCGGGGACATTTCCGAACACTGAAGCTTTCTTT. As protein: CASSAGTFPNTEAFF.